The rows below give T cell receptor beta chains drawn from one sample of a study of cytomegalovirus exposure and HLA in healthy donors. Sequencing used immunoSEQ multiplex PCR; TCRdb keeps in-frame clones, though not all of them. Found here are over 200,000 clones, 85% to 90% of them singletons; the top ten hold about 2.7%. Sequencing used PBMCs. The receptors here all came from a woman aged 18-35 years in good health and CMV-seronegative. Both conserved end residues are part of each CDR3. A D gene is named only where the DNA matches it firmly. The size field is filled for only some rows; it gives once, few, many or a size class.

clone size	V gene	J gene	D gene	CDR3 protein	CDR3 DNA
once	TRBV4-3	TRBJ1-1	-	CASSQMVGEDTEAFF	TGCGCCAGCAGCCAGATGGTGGGAGAGGACACTGAAGCTTTCTTT
-	TRBV30	TRBJ2-5	-	CAGAAGYKETQYF	TGTGCCGGGGCGGCGGGGTACAAAGAGACCCAGTACTTC
-	TRBV9	TRBJ2-1	TRBD1	CASSVGQGSSYNEQFF	TGTGCCAGCAGCGTCGGACAGGGATCCTCCTACAATGAGCAGTTCTTC
-	TRBV4-1	TRBJ2-5	-	CASSQGRGPQATGFRVGTQYF	TGCGCCAGCAGCCAAGGGCGAGGCCCCCAAGCCACTGGGTTCAGGGTTGGGACCCAGTACTTC
-	TRBV5-1	TRBJ2-7	TRBD2	CASSSRDYLREAYEQYF	TGCGCCAGCAGCTCCCGGGACTACCTCCGAGAGGCCTACGAGCAGTACTTC
-	TRBV28	TRBJ2-7	TRBD2	CASSPLYGRGYEQYF	TGTGCCAGCAGTCCTCTGTACGGGAGGGGCTACGAGCAGTACTTC
-	TRBV18	TRBJ2-7	-	CASSPRGSSSYEQYF	TGTGCCAGCTCACCCAGGGGTTCAAGCTCCTACGAGCAGTACTTC
once	TRBV12-2	TRBJ2-5	-	CASRFPRVAGVRAETQYF	TGTGCAAGTCGTTTTCCCCGCGTGGCGGGAGTAAGGGCAGAGACCCAGTACTTC
-	TRBV27	TRBJ1-5	-	CASSLVGTDNQPQHF	TGTGCCAGCAGCTTGGTTGGGACTGACAATCAGCCCCAGCATTTT
-	TRBV4-3	TRBJ2-7	-	CASSQELHRSNEQYF	TGCGCCAGCAGCCAAGAATTACACAGATCTAACGAGCAGTACTTC
-	TRBV29-1	TRBJ1-1	TRBD1	CSGITGGNTEAFF	TGCAGCGGGATTACAGGGGGGAACACTGAAGCTTTCTTT
once	TRBV7-9	TRBJ1-2	TRBD1	CASSLGGTDDQNYGYTF	TGTGCCAGCAGCTTAGGAGGGACAGACGACCAAAACTATGGCTACACCTTC
-	TRBV4-2	TRBJ1-2	TRBD1	CASSQEGQGPNYGYTF	TGTGCCAGCAGCCAAGAAGGACAGGGGCCTAACTATGGCTACACCTTC
-	TRBV29-1	TRBJ2-1	-	CSADRYDNEQFF	TGCAGCGCTGACAGGTACGACAATGAGCAGTTCTTC
once	TRBV19	TRBJ1-1	-	CASSMVAPQGTEAFF	TGTGCCAGTAGTATGGTCGCGCCCCAGGGGACTGAAGCTTTCTTT
few	TRBV5-1	TRBJ2-2	TRBD1	CASSLGDRNTGELFF	TGCGCCAGCAGCTTGGGGGACAGGAACACCGGGGAGCTGTTTTTT
-	TRBV30	TRBJ2-1	TRBD2	CAWGRRLAGRNEQFF	TGTGCCTGGGGCAGACGACTAGCGGGGCGAAATGAGCAGTTCTTC
-	TRBV11-2	TRBJ2-2	TRBD1	CASSLVPGQGTGELFF	TGTGCCAGCAGCTTAGTTCCGGGACAGGGGACCGGGGAGCTGTTTTTT
-	TRBV12-2	TRBJ2-1	-	CASRPQRTGVYNEQFF	TGTGCAAGTCGCCCACAAAGGACAGGGGTCTACAATGAGCAGTTCTTC
-	TRBV30	TRBJ1-2	-	CASQTVNYGYTF	TGTGCCAGCCAGACAGTGAACTATGGCTACACCTTC
once	TRBV5-1	TRBJ2-5	TRBD2	CASSLVGLAGQETQYF	TGCGCCAGCAGCTTGGTGGGACTAGCGGGGCAAGAGACCCAGTACTTC
once	TRBV30	TRBJ2-5	-	CAWSFTGETQYF	TGTGCCTGGTCATTCACCGGTGAGACCCAGTACTTC
-	TRBV5-8	TRBJ1-5	-	CASSFAGQPQHF	TGTGCCAGCAGCTTTGCAGGTCAGCCCCAGCATTTT
-	TRBV28	TRBJ2-1	-	CASRPNRDGFGEGRGFF	TGTGCCAGCAGACCTAACAGGGACGGGTTTGGGGAGGGCCGGGGGTTCTTC
-	TRBV27	TRBJ2-7	TRBD2	CASSLSGLGSYEQYF	TGTGCCAGCAGTTTATCGGGACTAGGATCCTACGAGCAGTACTTC
-	TRBV6-6	TRBJ2-1	-	CASSPRPAGEEQFF	TGTGCCAGCAGTCCACGGCCAGCGGGTGAAGAGCAGTTCTTC
-	TRBV7-9	TRBJ2-3	TRBD2	CASSPGGTDTQYF	TGTGCCAGCAGCCCGGGGGGAACAGATACGCAGTATTTT
-	TRBV15	TRBJ2-1	-	CATSSTRSSYNEQFF	TGTGCCACCAGCTCGACTAGAAGCTCCTACAATGAGCAGTTCTTC
-	TRBV5-1	TRBJ1-5	-	CASSFHWARTEQPQHF	TGCGCCAGCAGCTTCCATTGGGCCCGCACAGAACAGCCCCAGCATTTT
once	TRBV13	TRBJ2-3	-	CASSSGGQADTQYF	TGTGCCAGCAGCTCAGGTGGGCAAGCAGATACGCAGTATTTT
-	TRBV30	TRBJ2-7	TRBD2	CAWTEGGDAYEQYF	TGTGCCTGGACCGAGGGAGGGGATGCCTACGAGCAGTACTTC
-	TRBV19	TRBJ2-7	-	CASSIKLSSTYEQYF	TGTGCCAGTAGTATTAAGTTGAGTTCAACCTACGAGCAGTACTTC
-	TRBV14	TRBJ2-1	TRBD2	CASSPFGTSGPDNEQFF	TGTGCCAGCAGCCCTTTCGGGACTAGCGGACCCGACAATGAGCAGTTCTTC
-	TRBV5-1	TRBJ2-1	-	CASSLVTTGQQFF	TGCGCCAGCAGCTTGGTAACCACAGGTCAGCAGTTCTTC
few	TRBV7-9	TRBJ2-1	-	CASSPYLVNEQFF	TGTGCCAGCAGCCCCTACCTAGTCAATGAGCAGTTCTTC
-	TRBV4-1	TRBJ2-7	-	CASSQPRDNVYEQYF	TGCGCCAGCAGCCAACCCCGGGACAACGTATACGAGCAGTACTTC
-	TRBV6-5	TRBJ2-7	-	CASRRGSPAEQYF	TGTGCCAGCAGAAGGGGTTCCCCGGCCGAGCAGTACTTC
-	TRBV7-9	TRBJ2-2	TRBD2	CASSLEVGLAGYVTGELFF	TGTGCCAGCAGCTTAGAAGTAGGACTAGCGGGATATGTCACCGGGGAGCTGTTTTTT
-	TRBV6-6	TRBJ2-1	-	CASSSPEDREQFF	TGTGCCAGCAGTTCACCGGAAGACAGGGAGCAGTTCTTC
-	TRBV15	TRBJ1-2	TRBD1	CATSRDPNTGGYGYTF	TGTGCCACCAGCAGAGACCCGAACACAGGGGGCTATGGCTACACCTTC
few	TRBV30	TRBJ1-2	-	CAWSAFRNYGYTF	TGTGCCTGGAGTGCCTTCAGAAACTATGGCTACACCTTC
-	TRBV7-8	TRBJ2-2	-	CASSLVARVTGELFF	TGTGCCAGCAGCTTAGTAGCGAGAGTCACCGGGGAGCTGTTTTTT
-	TRBV4-2	TRBJ2-4	-	CASSQDAAGKNIQYF	TGTGCCAGCAGCCAAGATGCGGCGGGAAAAAACATTCAGTACTTC
once	TRBV4-1	TRBJ2-7	-	CASRRFLSGDDEQYF	TGCGCCAGCAGAAGATTCCTTTCAGGGGACGACGAGCAGTACTTC
-	TRBV11-2	TRBJ2-1	-	CASSLDRYNEQFF	TGTGCCAGCAGCTTAGATCGCTACAATGAGCAGTTCTTC
-	TRBV28	TRBJ1-5	TRBD1	CASSLRSGGNNQPQHF	TGTGCCAGCAGTTTAAGGTCAGGGGGGAATAACCAGCCCCAGCATTTT
-	TRBV14	TRBJ2-5	TRBD2	CASSLGLAEETQYF	TGTGCCAGCAGCCTGGGACTAGCGGAAGAGACCCAGTACTTC
-	TRBV6-6	TRBJ1-2	TRBD1	CASSYSPWQGGSF	TGTGCCAGCAGTTACTCCCCTTGGCAGGGGGGTTCCTTC
-	TRBV2	TRBJ2-5	TRBD1	CASSEDRGRGQETQYF	TGTGCCAGCAGTGAAGACAGGGGAAGGGGACAAGAGACCCAGTACTTC
-	TRBV7-2	TRBJ2-7	TRBD2	CASSFRTSGRSEQYF	TGTGCCAGCAGCTTTCGGACTAGCGGGAGAAGCGAGCAGTACTTC
-	TRBV2	TRBJ2-3	TRBD2	CASTGLAEPYTQYF	TGTGCCAGCACTGGACTAGCGGAACCGTATACGCAGTATTTT
-	TRBV30	TRBJ2-5	TRBD1	CAWNLGQGVRETQYF	TGTGCCTGGAATCTGGGACAGGGGGTTAGAGAGACCCAGTACTTC
-	TRBV29-1	TRBJ2-3	TRBD2	CSVVPSGSTDTQYF	TGCAGCGTTGTCCCTAGCGGGAGCACAGATACGCAGTATTTT
-	TRBV6-1	TRBJ1-5	-	CASSGGLLGDQPQHF	TGTGCCAGCAGTGGTGGGTTATTAGGGGATCAGCCCCAGCATTTT
-	TRBV18	TRBJ1-2	-	CASSHSANYGYTF	TGTGCCAGCTCACATTCTGCTAACTATGGCTACACCTTC
few	TRBV28	TRBJ2-7	TRBD1	CASSSRDSPYEQYF	TGTGCCAGCAGTTCCCGGGACAGCCCCTACGAGCAGTACTTC
-	TRBV28	TRBJ2-1	-	CASSLIINEQFF	TGTGCCAGCAGTTTAATCATCAATGAGCAGTTCTTC
-	TRBV5-4	TRBJ2-2	TRBD1	CASRDRGGGGTGELFF	TGTGCCAGCAGAGACAGGGGAGGAGGCGGCACCGGGGAGCTGTTTTTT
-	TRBV6-6	TRBJ2-7	-	CASRAYYGSSYEQYF	TGTGCCAGCAGAGCCTACTACGGAAGCTCCTACGAGCAGTACTTC